These 14 T cell receptor beta chains share one sample of origin, sequenced in a study of T cell responses to AZD1222 COVID-19 vaccine. TCRdb keeps only in-frame clones here, not all; method: immunoSEQ multiplex PCR. The sample shows over 100,000 clones, about nine tenths of them seen only once. The sample was peripheral blood, taken on day 0 of AZD1222 vaccination. The receptors originated from an adult in good health.

The V and J genes are TRBV5-3 and TRBJ2-2; weak D call: TRBD2 (5 bases). TRBV5-3 is labeled an ORF, and its function is uncertain. Trimming took 3 bases from V and 1 from J, leaving 10 bases between them. CDR3 length equals 15 residues. CDR3 amino acids: CARSSKAGNTGELFF. The DNA of the CDR3 is TGTGCCAGAAGCTCCAAGGCGGGGAACACCGGGGAGCTGTTTTTT.

The chain has TRBV19 and TRBJ2-3, with 10 bases identical to TRBD1. CDR3 length: 16 residues. Germline values: CDR1 LNHDA, CDR2 SQIVND (reference sequence). Germline trimming cut 6 bases from V and 1 base from J; bases unmatched to any gene: 7. CDR3 loop: CASRPGQGFGTDTQYF. The CDR3 nucleotides read TGTGCCAGTAGACCGGGACAGGGGTTCGGCACAGATACGCAGTATTTT.

The rearrangement uses TRBV28 and TRBJ2-2; D call uncertain. Trimming removed 5 bases at V and 4 bases at J, with 8 bases between. Germline CDR1 reads MDHEN; CDR2 reads SYDVKM. The CDR3 is 13 residues long. The CDR3 nucleotides read TGTGCCAGCAGTAACGTCCGCACCGGGGAGCTGTTTTTT. This sequence encodes CASSNVRTGELFF.

In its sample, this clone was seen once. The V gene is TRBV29-1, the J gene TRBJ1-1, with D hard to call. Looked up from germline, CDR1 is SQVTM and CDR2 is ANQGSEA. The CDR3 is 15 residues long. The ends were cut back, 3 bases at V and 4 bases at J, with 18 bases in the middle. CDR3 DNA sequence: TGCAGCGTTGAGGCCCCCCTCAGGTACAGCACTGAAGCTTTCTTT. Translated: CSVEAPLRYSTEAFF.

V gene TRBV5-6 combines with J gene TRBJ2-1; 7 nucleotides align to TRBD2. V was pared by 4 bases and J by 7 bases, with 5 bases of the junction left unmatched. This CDR3 contains 13 residues. Germline-derived CDR1 and CDR2 are SGHDT and YYEEEE. CDR3: CASSPGLENEQFF. Written as DNA, the CDR3 is TGTGCCAGCAGCCCCGGACTAGAAAATGAGCAGTTCTTC.

The table lists this clone with a count of one. The chain employs TRBV5-8 and TRBJ2-3, with D perhaps TRBD1 (5 bases). V was trimmed by 4 bases and J by 3 bases, leaving 21 bases between them. Germline loops: CDR1 SGHTS, CDR2 YDEGEE. The length of the CDR3 is 17 residues. In DNA form, the CDR3 reads TGTGCCAGCAGCCCAAATTTACAGGCAGTTCGAACAGATACGCAGTATTTT. Residues: CASSPNLQAVRTDTQYF.

This clone was seen only a few times. V usage is TRBV5-1 and J usage is TRBJ2-5; D not resolved. CDR3 size: 14 residues. The ends were cut back, 4 bases at V and 5 bases at J, with 15 bases in the middle. Germline CDR1 reads SGHRS; CDR2 reads YFSETQ. The CDR3 loop reads CASSPTSHGETQYF. DNA for the CDR3: TGCGCCAGCAGCCCAACAAGTCACGGGGAGACCCAGTACTTC.

This clone appeared a single time. The chain couples TRBV4-2 to TRBJ1-1; no clear D gene. The CDR3 totals 14 residues. Germline V lookup: CDR1 LGHNA, CDR2 YNFKEQ. The germline V and J ends were trimmed by 1 base and 5 bases, with 11 bases remaining between them. CDR3 sequence reads: CASSQVASPTEAFF. The CDR3 DNA sequence: TGTGCCAGCAGCCAAGTCGCGTCGCCTACTGAAGCTTTCTTT.

This clone has more than one count but fewer than ten. This chain links TRBV28 with TRBJ1-2; TRBD1 matches 9 bases. Germline CDR1 is MDHEN and CDR2 is SYDVKM. Losses at the gene ends were 2 bases for V and 5 bases for J; bases not matched to a gene: 3. The CDR3 spans 14 residues. The CDR3 DNA is TGTGCCAGCAGTTTACCGGACAGGGGATATGGCTACACCTTC. This encodes CASSLPDRGYGYTF.

V is TRBV14 and J is TRBJ1-1; the D is unclear. Trimming removed 4 bases at V and 10 bases at J, with 22 bases between. The germline CDR1 and CDR2 sequences are SGHDN and FVKESK. The CDR3 extends over 15 amino acids. CDR3 in amino acids: CASSPTRAGIGGAFF. The CDR3 bases are TGTGCCAGCAGCCCTACCCGGGCTGGGATTGGTGGAGCTTTCTTT.

This clone is classed as medium-sized. The gene calls are TRBV4-2 and TRBJ2-7; D possibly corresponds to TRBD1 (6 bases). The CDR3 runs to 12 residues. The V end was cut by 3 bases, the J end by 7 bases, with 10 bases between. CDR1 and CDR2 (germline): LGHNA, YNFKEQ. CDR3 residues: CASSHGTGEQYF. CDR3 bases: TGTGCCAGCAGCCACGGTACAGGGGAGCAGTACTTC.

V usage is TRBV28 and J usage is TRBJ2-5, with TRBD1 matching over 8 bases. The germline V gene encodes CDR1 MDHEN and CDR2 SYDVKM. The ends lost 6 bases at V and 14 bases at J; junction bases unmatched: 14. This CDR3 spans 13 amino acids. The CDR3 DNA reads as TGTGCCAGCAGCTCCATAACAGGGGGAGATATCTACTTC. Protein product: CASSSITGGDIYF. Using reference TRBV28 and TRBJ2-5 for the parts outside the CDR3, the full variable domain is DVKVTQSSRYLVKRTGEKVFLECVQDMDHENMFWYRQDPGLGLRLIYFSYDVKMKEKGDIPEGYSVSREKKERFSLILESASTNQTSMYLCASSSITGGDIYFGPGTRLLVL.

The gene calls are TRBV7-2 and TRBJ2-6; 7 bases fit TRBD2. The CDR3 is 14 amino acids. The trim removed 11 bases at V and 0 bases at J, leaving 4 bases unmatched. The germline CDR1 and CDR2 sequences are SGHTA and FQGNSA. The DNA for the CDR3 is TGTGCCTCCGGCGGGGGCTCTGGGGCCAACGTCCTGACTTTC. It is translated as CASGGGSGANVLTF.

On this clone itself: This sample also contains other DNA sequences that code for the same CDR3. The chain joins TRBV6-1 to TRBJ2-6, with D unclear. The CDR3 contains 14 residues. Trimming cost V 1 base and J 2 bases, with 3 bases left between them. CDR1 is MNHNS and CDR2 is SASEGT in the germline V gene. The CDR3 loop is CASSEGAGANVLTF. The DNA for the CDR3 is TGTGCCAGCAGTGAAGGCGCTGGGGCCAACGTCCTGACTTTC.